The source of this TCR beta chain is a study of chemoradiotherapy in HPV16-positive cancers (dated by TCRdb to 2022 to 2024). About the full investigation: Functional T-cell assays on cells from two HPV16-positive patients defined candidate HPV-specific T-cell clones and common TCR motifs. The candidate HPV-specific TCRs and motifs were then tracked in TCR repertoires from 86 patients with HPV-related cancers. The study set out to ask whether T-cell immunity against the HPV oncoproteins E6 and E7 changes over the course of chemoradiotherapy and whether that immunity affects survival. Paper-wide results and their limitations: The survival association was reported for HPV16-positive patients, and the functional definition of HPV-specific T cells was derived from only a couple of HPV16-positive patients. In HPV16-positive patients, expansion of HPV-responsive T cells during chemoradiotherapy was found to be associated with improved recurrence-free survival. Expansion of candidate HPV-specific clones and E7-related TCR motifs was observed in the tumor microenvironment during treatment, whereas no such expansion was observed for non-HPV-specific T cells.

The library was generated by the immunoSEQ multiplex PCR assay. The source is immuneACCESS, and TCRdb retained only in-frame sequences with V and J called. Part of the clones is not carried over; for the studies checked, unresolved V genes explain less than half of this, and the remainder is unexplained. In all, the sample holds over 3,000 clones, and roughly 94% of those were seen once. In total, the top ten clones hold around 4% of the sample. Repertoires were sampled repeatedly over the course of chemoradiotherapy so that clonal expansion in the tumor microenvironment could be followed. Remarks on this clone: Its specific antigen is unknown. Base qualities are missing; no much larger clone stands one base away.

CDR1 SNHLY and CDR2 FYNNEI are derived from the germline V gene. The CDR3 numbers 12 residues from cysteine through phenylalanine. Only the CDR3 DNA stays, 36 bases, in frame from base 1. V and J are truncated by 3 bases and 4 bases respectively, leaving an intervening sequence of 6 bases. The receptor's source is a human donor with HPV-associated anogenital cancer. Sequenced here: tumor tissue, sampled from a patient who underwent chemoradiotherapy. The sequence joins TRBV2 to TRBJ1-2, with no confidently assigned D gene. The CDR3 sequence is CASSEAGYGYTF. The nucleotide sequence is given as TGTGCCAGCAGTGAGGCAGGCTATGGCTACACCTTC.